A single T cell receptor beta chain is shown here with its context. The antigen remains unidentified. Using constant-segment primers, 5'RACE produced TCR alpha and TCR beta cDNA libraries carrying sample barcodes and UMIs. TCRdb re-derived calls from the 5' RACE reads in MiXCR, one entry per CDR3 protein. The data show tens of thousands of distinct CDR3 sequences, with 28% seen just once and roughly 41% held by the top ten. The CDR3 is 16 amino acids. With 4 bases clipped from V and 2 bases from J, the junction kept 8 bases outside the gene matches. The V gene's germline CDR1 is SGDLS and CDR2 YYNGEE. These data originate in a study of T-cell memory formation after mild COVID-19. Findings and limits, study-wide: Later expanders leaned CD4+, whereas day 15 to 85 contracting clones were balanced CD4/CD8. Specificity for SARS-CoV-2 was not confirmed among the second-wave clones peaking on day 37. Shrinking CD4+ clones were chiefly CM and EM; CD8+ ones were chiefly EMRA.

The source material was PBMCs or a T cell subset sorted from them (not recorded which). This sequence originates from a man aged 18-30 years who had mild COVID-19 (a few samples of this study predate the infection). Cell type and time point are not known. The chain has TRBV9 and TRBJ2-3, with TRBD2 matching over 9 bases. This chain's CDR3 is CASSSQRGANTDTQYF. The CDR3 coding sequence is TGTGCCAGCAGCTCTCAGCGGGGGGCGAACACAGATACGCAGTATTTT. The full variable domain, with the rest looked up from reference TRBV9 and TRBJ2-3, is DSGVTQTPKHLITATGQRVTLRCSPRSGDLSVYWYQQSLDQGLQFLIQYYNGEERAKGNILERFSAQQFPDLHSELNLSSLELGDSALYFCASSSQRGANTDTQYFGPGTRLTVL.